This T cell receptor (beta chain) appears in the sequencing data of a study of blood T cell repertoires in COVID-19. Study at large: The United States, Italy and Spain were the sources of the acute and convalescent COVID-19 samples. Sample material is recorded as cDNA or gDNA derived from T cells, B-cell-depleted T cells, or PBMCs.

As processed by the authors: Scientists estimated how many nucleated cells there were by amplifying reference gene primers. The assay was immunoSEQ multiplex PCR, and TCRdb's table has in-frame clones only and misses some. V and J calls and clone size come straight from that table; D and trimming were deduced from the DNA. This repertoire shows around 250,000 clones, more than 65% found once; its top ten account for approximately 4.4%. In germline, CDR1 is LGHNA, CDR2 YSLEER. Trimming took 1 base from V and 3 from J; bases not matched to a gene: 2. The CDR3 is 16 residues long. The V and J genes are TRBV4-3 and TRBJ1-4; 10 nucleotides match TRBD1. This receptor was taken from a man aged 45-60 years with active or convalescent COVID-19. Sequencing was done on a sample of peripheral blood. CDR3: CASSQGGQGPNEKLFF. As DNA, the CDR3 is TGCGCCAGCAGCCAAGGGGGACAGGGGCCTAATGAAAAACTGTTTTTT.